This T cell receptor (beta chain) stems from a study of blood T cell repertoires in COVID-19. Study summary: Samples came from the United States, Italy and Spain, spanning acute and convalescent COVID-19. Sample material is recorded as cDNA or gDNA derived from T cells, B-cell-depleted T cells, or PBMCs.

Authors' processing steps: Amplifying reference gene primers gave estimates of nucleated cell counts. The assay was immunoSEQ multiplex PCR, and TCRdb's table has in-frame clones only and misses some. The V and J calls and clone size are taken from that table; D and trimming were inferred from the DNA. There are 100,000 to 120,000 clones in the sample; about two thirds occur only once, and around 1.7% lies in the top ten. The V gene's germline CDR1 is DFQATT and CDR2 SNEGSKA (reference sequence). J gave up 5 bases and V 3 bases, and 6 bases lay outside the gene matches. The CDR3 consists of 14 residues.

The TCR originated in a woman aged 40 to 50 with acute or convalescent COVID-19. The chain joins TRBV20-1 to TRBJ2-4, with TRBD2 matching over 8 bases. The sample taken for sequencing was peripheral blood. The CDR3 region is CSASGRGGQNIQYF. In DNA form, the CDR3 reads TGCAGTGCTAGTGGGCGCGGGGGGCAAAACATTCAGTACTTC.